This is a list of T cell receptor beta chains from one sample in a study of technical replicates of blood from a handful of donors. Repertoires were generated with immunoSEQ multiplex PCR, while TCRdb's copy carries only in-frame clones and drops some. The table lists under 80,000 clones, around 92% of them singletons. What was sequenced was PBMCs. These receptors were obtained from a human donor in good health. Some clones in this sample may be carry-over from other donors' samples. The CDR3 runs from the conserved cysteine through the conserved F or W.

v_gene: TRBV4-1
len: 15
CDR3aa: CASSQVAGNQETQYF

v_gene: TRBV10-3
len: 11
CDR3aa: CASSRDTEAFF

v_gene: TRBV30
len: 13
CDR3aa: CAWNYGGSGELFF

v_gene: TRBV7-9
len: 16
CDR3aa: CASSRDRGYDNYGYTF

v_gene: TRBV5-1
len: 13
CDR3aa: CASSIDRLYEQYF

v_gene: TRBV30
len: 14
CDR3aa: CAWSTGQGFHEQYF

v_gene: TRBV4-1
len: 17
CDR3aa: CASSQGPGTSGGSEQFF

v_gene: TRBV6-6
len: 14
CDR3aa: CASSPSSGGGGYTF

v_gene: TRBV15
len: 14
CDR3aa: CATSQSRSGGELFF

v_gene: TRBV9
len: 13
CDR3aa: CASSIRNTGELFF

v_gene: TRBV4-3
len: 20
CDR3aa: CASSRDPNLAGASSYNEQFF

v_gene: TRBV4-1
len: 15
CDR3aa: CASSQDSGTGFEQYF

v_gene: TRBV5-6
len: 12
CDR3aa: CASSLGSGEQFF

v_gene: TRBV10-3
len: 15
CDR3aa: CAVNRGGANTYEQYF

v_gene: TRBV30
len: 13
CDR3aa: CAWSVQRGTEAFF

v_gene: TRBV11-3
len: 13
CDR3aa: CASSSPGGDTQYF

v_gene: TRBV23-1
len: 12
CDR3aa: CASSQFNRELFF

v_gene: TRBV18
len: 16
CDR3aa: CASSPPVQDYSYEQYF

v_gene: TRBV27
len: 14
CDR3aa: CASSYGGSNSPLHF

v_gene: TRBV10-3
len: 14
CDR3aa: CAIRITGDNTEAFF

v_gene: TRBV9
len: 15
CDR3aa: CASSVAFGGNEKLFF

v_gene: TRBV12-5
len: 16
CDR3aa: CASGLALGGDRNIQYF